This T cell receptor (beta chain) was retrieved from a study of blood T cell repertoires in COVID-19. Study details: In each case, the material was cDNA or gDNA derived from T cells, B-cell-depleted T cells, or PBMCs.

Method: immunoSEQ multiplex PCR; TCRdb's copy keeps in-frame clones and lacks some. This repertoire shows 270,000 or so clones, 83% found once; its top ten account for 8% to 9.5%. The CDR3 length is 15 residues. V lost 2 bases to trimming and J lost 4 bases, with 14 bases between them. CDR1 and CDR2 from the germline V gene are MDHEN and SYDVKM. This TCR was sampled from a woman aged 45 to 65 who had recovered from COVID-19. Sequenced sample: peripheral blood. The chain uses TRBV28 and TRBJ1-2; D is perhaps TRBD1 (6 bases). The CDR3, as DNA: TGTGCCAGCAGTTTAGGGGGACAAAACACCTATGGCTACACCTTC. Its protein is CASSLGGQNTYGYTF.